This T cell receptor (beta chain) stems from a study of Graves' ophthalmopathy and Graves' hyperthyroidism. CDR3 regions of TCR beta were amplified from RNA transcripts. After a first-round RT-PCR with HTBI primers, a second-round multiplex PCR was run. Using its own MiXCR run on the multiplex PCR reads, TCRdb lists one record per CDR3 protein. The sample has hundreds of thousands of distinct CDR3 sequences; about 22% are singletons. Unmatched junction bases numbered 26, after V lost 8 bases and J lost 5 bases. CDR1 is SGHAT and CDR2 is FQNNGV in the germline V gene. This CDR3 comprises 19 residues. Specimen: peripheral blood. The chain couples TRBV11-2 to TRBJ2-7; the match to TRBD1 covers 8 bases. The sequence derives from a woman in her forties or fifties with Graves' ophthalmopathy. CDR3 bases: TGTGCCAGCGGGATTCAGGGGGCATCCTACCAGCGGGCCGGGAACGAGCAGTACTTC. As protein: CASGIQGASYQRAGNEQYF.